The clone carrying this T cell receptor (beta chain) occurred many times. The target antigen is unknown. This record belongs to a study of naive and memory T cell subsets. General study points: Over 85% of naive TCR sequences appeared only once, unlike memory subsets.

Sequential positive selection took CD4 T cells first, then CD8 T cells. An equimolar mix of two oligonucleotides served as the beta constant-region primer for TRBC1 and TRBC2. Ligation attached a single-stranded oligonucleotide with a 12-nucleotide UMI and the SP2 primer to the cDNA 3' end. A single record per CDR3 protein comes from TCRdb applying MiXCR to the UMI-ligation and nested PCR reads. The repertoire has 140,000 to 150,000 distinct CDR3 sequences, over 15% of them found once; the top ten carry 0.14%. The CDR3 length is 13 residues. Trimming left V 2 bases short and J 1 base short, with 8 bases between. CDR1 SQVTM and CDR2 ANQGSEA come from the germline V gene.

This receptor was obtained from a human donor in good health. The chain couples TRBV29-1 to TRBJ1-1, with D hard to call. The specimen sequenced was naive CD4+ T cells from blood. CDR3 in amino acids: CSVESSQNTEAFF. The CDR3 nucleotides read TGCAGCGTTGAAAGTTCCCAGAACACTGAAGCTTTCTTT.